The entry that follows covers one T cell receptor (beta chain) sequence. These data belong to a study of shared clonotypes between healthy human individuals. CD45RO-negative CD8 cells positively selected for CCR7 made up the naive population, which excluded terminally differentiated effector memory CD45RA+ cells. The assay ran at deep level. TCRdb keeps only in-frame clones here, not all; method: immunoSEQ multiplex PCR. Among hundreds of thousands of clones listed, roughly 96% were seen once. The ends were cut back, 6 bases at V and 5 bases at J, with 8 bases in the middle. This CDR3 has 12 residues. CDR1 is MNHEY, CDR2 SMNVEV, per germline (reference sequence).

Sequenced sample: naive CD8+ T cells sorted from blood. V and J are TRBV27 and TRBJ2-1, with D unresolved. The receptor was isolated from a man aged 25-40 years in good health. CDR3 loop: CASSSPDNEQFF. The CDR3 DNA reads TGTGCCAGCAGCTCCCCCGACAATGAGCAGTTCTTC.